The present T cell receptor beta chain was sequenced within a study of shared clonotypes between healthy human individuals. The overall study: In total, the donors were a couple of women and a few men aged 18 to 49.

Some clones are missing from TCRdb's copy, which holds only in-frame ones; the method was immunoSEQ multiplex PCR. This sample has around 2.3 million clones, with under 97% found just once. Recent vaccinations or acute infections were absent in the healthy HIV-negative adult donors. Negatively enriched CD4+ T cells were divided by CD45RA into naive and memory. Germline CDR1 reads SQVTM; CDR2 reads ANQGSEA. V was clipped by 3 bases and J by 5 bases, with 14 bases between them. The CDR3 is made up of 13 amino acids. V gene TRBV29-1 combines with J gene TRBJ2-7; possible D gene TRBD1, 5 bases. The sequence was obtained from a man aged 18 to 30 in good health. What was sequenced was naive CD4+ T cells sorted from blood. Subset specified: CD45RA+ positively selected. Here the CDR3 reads CSVEGPGRNEQYF. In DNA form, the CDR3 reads TGCAGCGTTGAGGGGCCAGGTCGTAACGAGCAGTACTTC.